This T cell receptor (beta chain) originates from a study of T cell responses to AZD1222 COVID-19 vaccine. The germline V and J ends were trimmed by 0 bases and 5 bases, with 11 bases remaining between them. Germline loops: CDR1 SGHNT, CDR2 YYREEE (reference sequence). The CDR3 length is 14 residues. Method: immunoSEQ multiplex PCR; TCRdb's copy keeps in-frame clones and lacks some. The sample lists roughly 180,000 clones; around 93% were seen once. This chain connects TRBV5-4 to TRBJ2-5; possibly TRBD2 for D (5 bases). The source of this sequence is an adult in good health. Sequencing was performed on peripheral blood, taken on day 0 of AZD1222 vaccination. The CDR3 bases are TGTGCCAGCAGCTTGGTAGCGCTCGTGGAGACCCAGTACTTC. Its translation: CASSLVALVETQYF.